The present T cell receptor beta chain was sequenced within a study of CD8 T cells in Susac syndrome. With random hexamers, reverse transcription was performed on about 0.5 to 1 ug of RNA. TCRdb reprocessed the immunoSEQ multiplex PCR reads via MiXCR and lists one record per CDR3 protein. The sample holds approximately 100,000 distinct CDR3 sequences, about nine tenths seen once. It was negative isolation that provided the CD8+ and CD4+ T cells, whereas TEMRA cells were enriched by FACS. Sequencing used CD8+ T cells from PBMCs. This receptor was identified in a human donor in good health.

CDR3 sequence (DNA): TGTGCCAGCAGTTTCACCGGACAGGCCCTCTCTGAAGCTTTCTTT. It translates to CASSFTGQALSEAFF. J is TRBJ1-1 and V is TRBV12-3 or TRBV12-4; the match to TRBD1 covers 7 bases. V was clipped by 3 bases and J by 6 bases; unmatched bases: 10. The CDR3 loop spans 15 amino acids.